The table lists the clone carrying this T cell receptor beta chain with many counts. Its antigen is undetermined. Being off target in a library aimed at alpha chains, this beta chain has a size of little meaning. The data stem from a study of spatial heterogeneity in lung cancer. Using its own MiXCR run on the 5' RACE reads, TCRdb lists one record per CDR3 protein. The sample has 15,000 to 20,000 distinct CDR3 sequences; about 6.1% are singletons. Findings of the study overall: Intratumoral expanded alpha and beta TCR counts were found to track tumor mutation counts.

Stated time point: sample taken at primary tumor resection. The CDR3 totals 15 residues. Germline CDR1 is LGHDT and CDR2 is YNNKEL (reference sequence). V lost 6 bases and J lost 3, with 14 bases in between. This clonotype originated in a female donor with early-stage non-small cell lung cancer. The V gene is TRBV3-1, the J gene TRBJ2-2; D gene uncertain. Specimen: lung tumor tissue, collected at surgery. DNA for the CDR3: TGTGCCAGCAGTCTCGGCAGAACCCACACCGGGGAGCTGTTTTTT. This codes for CASSLGRTHTGELFF.